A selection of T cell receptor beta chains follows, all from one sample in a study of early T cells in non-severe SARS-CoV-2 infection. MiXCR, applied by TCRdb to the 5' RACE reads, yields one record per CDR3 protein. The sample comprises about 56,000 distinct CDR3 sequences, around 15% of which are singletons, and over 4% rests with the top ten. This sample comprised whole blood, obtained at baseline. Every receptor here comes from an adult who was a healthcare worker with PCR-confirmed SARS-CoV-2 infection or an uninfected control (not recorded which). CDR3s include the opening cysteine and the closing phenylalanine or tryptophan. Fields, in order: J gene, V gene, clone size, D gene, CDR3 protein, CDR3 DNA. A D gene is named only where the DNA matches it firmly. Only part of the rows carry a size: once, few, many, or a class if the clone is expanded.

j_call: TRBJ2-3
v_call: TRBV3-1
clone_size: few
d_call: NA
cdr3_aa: CASSQENTDTQYF
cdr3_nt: TGTGCCAGCAGCCAGGAAAACACAGATACGCAGTATTTT

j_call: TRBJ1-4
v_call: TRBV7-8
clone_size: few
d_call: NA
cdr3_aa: CASSLTVDNEKLFF
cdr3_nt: TGTGCCAGCAGCTTGACGGTGGATAATGAAAAACTGTTTTTT

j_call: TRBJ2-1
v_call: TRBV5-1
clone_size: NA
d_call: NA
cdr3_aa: CASGPTYNEQFF
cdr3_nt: TGCGCCAGCGGTCCTACATACAATGAGCAGTTCTTC

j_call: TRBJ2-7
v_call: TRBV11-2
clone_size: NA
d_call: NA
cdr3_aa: CASSWNRAGYEQYF
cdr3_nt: TGTGCCAGCAGCTGGAACCGGGCCGGCTACGAGCAGTACTTC

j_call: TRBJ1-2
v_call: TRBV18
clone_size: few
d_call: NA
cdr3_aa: CASSPGVGNGYTF
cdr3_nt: TGTGCCAGCTCACCAGGCGTGGGGAATGGCTACACCTTC

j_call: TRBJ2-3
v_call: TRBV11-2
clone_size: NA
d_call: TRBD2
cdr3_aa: CASSLDRAGGLDTQYF
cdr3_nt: TGTGCCAGCAGCTTAGATAGGGCGGGGGGCCTAGATACGCAGTATTTT

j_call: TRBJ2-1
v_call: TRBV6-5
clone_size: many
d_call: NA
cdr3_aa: CASSSRIDSGQFF
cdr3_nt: TGTGCCAGCAGTTCCCGTATCGACAGTGGGCAGTTCTTC

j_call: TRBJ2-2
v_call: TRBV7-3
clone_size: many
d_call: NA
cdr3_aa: CASSSSGGVLNTGELFF
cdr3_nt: TGTGCCAGCAGCTCCTCAGGGGGGGTACTGAACACCGGGGAGCTGTTTTTT

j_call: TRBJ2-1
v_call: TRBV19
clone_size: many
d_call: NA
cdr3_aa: CASSMDRVNGNEQFF
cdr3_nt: TGTGCCAGTAGTATGGATAGGGTCAACGGGAATGAGCAGTTCTTC

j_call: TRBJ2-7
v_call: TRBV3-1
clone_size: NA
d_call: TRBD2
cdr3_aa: CASSQGGPSGSSYEQYF
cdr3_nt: TGTGCCAGCAGCCAAGGTGGCCCTAGCGGATCCTCCTACGAGCAGTACTTC

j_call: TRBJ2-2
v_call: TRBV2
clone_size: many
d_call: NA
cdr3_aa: CASSRNTGELFF
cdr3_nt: TGTGCCAGCAGTCGAAACACCGGGGAGCTGTTTTTT

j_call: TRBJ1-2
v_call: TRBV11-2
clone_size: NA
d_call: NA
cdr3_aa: CASSPLRGRRGGGYTF
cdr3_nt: TGTGCCAGCAGCCCCCTAAGAGGGCGGCGGGGAGGGGGCTACACCTTC

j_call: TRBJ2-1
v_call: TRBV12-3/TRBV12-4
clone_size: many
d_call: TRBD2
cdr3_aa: CASSRTSGSSYNEQFF
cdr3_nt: TGTGCCAGCAGTCGGACTAGCGGCAGCTCCTACAATGAGCAGTTCTTC

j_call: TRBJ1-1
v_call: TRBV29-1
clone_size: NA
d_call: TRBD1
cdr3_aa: CSVEDTGDTEAFF
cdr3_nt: TGCAGCGTTGAGGATACAGGGGACACTGAAGCTTTCTTT

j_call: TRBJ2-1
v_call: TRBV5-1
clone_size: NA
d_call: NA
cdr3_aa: CASRELGGSYNEQFF
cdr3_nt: TGCGCCAGCAGGGAGCTGGGGGGTTCCTACAATGAGCAGTTCTTC

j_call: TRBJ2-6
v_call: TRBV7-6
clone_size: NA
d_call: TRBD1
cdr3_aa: CASSQQPGQSSGANVLTF
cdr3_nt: TGTGCCAGCAGCCAGCAACCGGGACAGAGCTCTGGGGCCAACGTCCTGACTTTC

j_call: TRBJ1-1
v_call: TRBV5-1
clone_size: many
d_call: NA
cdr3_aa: CASSPWTGLGTEAFF
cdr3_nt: TGCGCCAGCAGCCCCTGGACGGGTTTAGGCACTGAAGCTTTCTTT

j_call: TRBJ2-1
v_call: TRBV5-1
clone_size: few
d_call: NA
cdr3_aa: CASSLAQGRNNEQFF
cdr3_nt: TGCGCCAGCAGCTTGGCCCAGGGGCGAAACAATGAGCAGTTCTTC

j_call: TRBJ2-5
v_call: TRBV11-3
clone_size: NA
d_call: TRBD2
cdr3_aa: CASSLGKGVAGETQYF
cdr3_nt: TGTGCCAGCAGCTTAGGAAAAGGAGTAGCGGGAGAGACCCAGTACTTC

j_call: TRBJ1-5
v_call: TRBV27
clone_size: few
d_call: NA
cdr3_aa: CASSLRDSNQPQHF
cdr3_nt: TGTGCCAGCAGTCTCCGGGACAGCAATCAGCCCCAGCATTTT

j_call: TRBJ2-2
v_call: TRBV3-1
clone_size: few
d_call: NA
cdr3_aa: CASSQDRWNTGELFF
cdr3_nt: TGTGCCAGCAGCCAAGACCGATGGAACACCGGGGAGCTGTTTTTT

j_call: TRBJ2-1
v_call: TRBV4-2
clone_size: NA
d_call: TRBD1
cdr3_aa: CASSQGDRGGGEQFF
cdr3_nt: TGTGCCAGCAGCCAAGGGGACAGGGGAGGTGGTGAGCAGTTCTTC

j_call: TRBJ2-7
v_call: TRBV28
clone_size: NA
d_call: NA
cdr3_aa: CASSFGRYEQYF
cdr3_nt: TGTGCCAGCAGTTTTGGCCGCTACGAGCAGTACTTC

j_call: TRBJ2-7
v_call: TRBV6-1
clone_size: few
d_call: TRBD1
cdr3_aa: CASTRGTANSYEQYF
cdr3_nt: TGTGCCAGCACCAGAGGGACAGCGAACTCCTACGAGCAGTACTTC

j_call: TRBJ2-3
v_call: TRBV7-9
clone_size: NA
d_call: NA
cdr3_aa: CASSSSIDTQYF
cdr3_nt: TGTGCCAGCAGCAGCAGTATAGATACGCAGTATTTT

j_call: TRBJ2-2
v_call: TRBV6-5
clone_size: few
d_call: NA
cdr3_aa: CASTWTAANTGELFF
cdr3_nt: TGTGCCAGCACCTGGACAGCCGCGAACACCGGGGAGCTGTTTTTT

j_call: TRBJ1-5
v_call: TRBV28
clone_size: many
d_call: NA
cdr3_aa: CASSLAGSSNQPQHF
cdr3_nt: TGTGCCAGCAGTTTGGCAGGGTCGAGCAATCAGCCCCAGCATTTT

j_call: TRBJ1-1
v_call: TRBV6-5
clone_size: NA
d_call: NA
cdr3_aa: CASSYRNTEAFF
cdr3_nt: TGTGCCAGCAGTTACAGAAACACTGAAGCTTTCTTT

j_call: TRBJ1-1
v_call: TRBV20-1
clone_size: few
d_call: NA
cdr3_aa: CSAQKEGDEAFF
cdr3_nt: TGCAGTGCTCAAAAAGAGGGGGACGAAGCTTTCTTT

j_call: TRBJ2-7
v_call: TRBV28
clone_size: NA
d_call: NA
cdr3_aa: CASTLTVPYEQYF
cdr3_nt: TGTGCCAGCACGTTGACAGTCCCCTACGAGCAGTACTTC

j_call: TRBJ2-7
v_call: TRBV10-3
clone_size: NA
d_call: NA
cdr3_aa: CAISEVGRAYEQYF
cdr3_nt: TGTGCCATCAGTGAGGTGGGTCGGGCCTACGAGCAGTACTTC

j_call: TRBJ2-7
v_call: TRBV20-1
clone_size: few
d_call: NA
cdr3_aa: CSARVHGMSYEQYF
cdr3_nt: TGCAGTGCTAGAGTTCACGGAATGTCTTACGAGCAGTACTTC

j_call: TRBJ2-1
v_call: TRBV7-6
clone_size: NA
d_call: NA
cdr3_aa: CASSLVSSRGEQFF
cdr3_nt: TGTGCCAGCAGCTTAGTTTCCTCCCGGGGCGAGCAGTTCTTC

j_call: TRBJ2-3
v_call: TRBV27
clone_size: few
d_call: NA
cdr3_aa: CASSLVYADTQYF
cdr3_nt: TGTGCCAGCAGTTTAGTGTACGCAGATACGCAGTATTTT

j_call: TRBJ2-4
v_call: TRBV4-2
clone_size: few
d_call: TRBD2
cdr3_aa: CASSQDLASGANIQYF
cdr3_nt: TGTGCCAGCAGCCAAGATCTGGCTAGCGGGGCCAACATTCAGTACTTC

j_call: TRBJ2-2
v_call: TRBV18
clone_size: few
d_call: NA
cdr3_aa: CASSPGISRTGELFF
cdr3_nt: TGTGCCAGCTCACCAGGAATCTCCCGCACCGGGGAGCTGTTTTTT

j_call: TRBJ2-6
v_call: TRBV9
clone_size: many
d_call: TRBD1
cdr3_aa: CASSAQPDRVWTGANVLTF
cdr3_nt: TGTGCCAGCAGCGCCCAACCGGACAGGGTATGGACTGGGGCCAACGTCCTGACTTTC

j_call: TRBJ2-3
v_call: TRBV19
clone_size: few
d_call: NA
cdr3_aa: CASSGSRGTSTDTQYF
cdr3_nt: TGTGCCAGTAGTGGGAGTCGGGGGACTAGCACAGATACGCAGTATTTT

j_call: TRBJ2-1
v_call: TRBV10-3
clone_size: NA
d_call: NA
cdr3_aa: CATRDNSYNEQFF
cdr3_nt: TGTGCCACCCGGGACAACTCCTACAATGAGCAGTTCTTC

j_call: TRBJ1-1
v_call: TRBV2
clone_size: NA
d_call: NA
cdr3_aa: CASSVTWGDTEAFF
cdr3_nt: TGTGCCAGCAGTGTGACTTGGGGAGACACTGAAGCTTTCTTT

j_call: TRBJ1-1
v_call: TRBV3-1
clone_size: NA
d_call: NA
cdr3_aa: CASSQVGENTEAFF
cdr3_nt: TGTGCCAGCAGCCAAGTGGGGGAGAACACTGAAGCTTTCTTT

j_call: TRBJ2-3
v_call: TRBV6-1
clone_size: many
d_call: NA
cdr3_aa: CASSESSGGERTDTQYF
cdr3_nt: TGTGCCAGCAGTGAAAGTTCAGGGGGGGAGCGCACAGATACGCAGTATTTT

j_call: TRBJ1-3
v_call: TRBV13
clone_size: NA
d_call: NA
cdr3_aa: CASSLEGGSGNTIYF
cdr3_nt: TGTGCCAGCAGCTTAGAGGGGGGCTCTGGAAACACCATATATTTT

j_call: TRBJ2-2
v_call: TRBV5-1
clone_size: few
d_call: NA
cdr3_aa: CASSPAEPTGELFF
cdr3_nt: TGCGCCAGCAGCCCCGCGGAGCCCACCGGGGAGCTGTTTTTT

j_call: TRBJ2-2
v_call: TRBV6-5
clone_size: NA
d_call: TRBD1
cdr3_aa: CASSRIGQVKTGELFF
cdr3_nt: TGTGCCAGCAGCCGAATAGGACAGGTTAAGACCGGGGAGCTGTTTTTT

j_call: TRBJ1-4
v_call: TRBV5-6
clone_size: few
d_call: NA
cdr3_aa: CASSFGTGPEKLFF
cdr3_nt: TGTGCCAGCAGCTTCGGAACAGGTCCCGAAAAACTGTTTTTT

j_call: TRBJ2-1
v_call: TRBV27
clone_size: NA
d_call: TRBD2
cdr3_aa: CASSFPTSGRGEQFF
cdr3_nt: TGTGCCAGCAGTTTCCCGACTAGCGGGAGGGGTGAGCAGTTCTTC

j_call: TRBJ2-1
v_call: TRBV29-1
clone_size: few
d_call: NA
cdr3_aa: CSVEDYNEQFF
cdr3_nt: TGCAGCGTTGAAGATTACAATGAGCAGTTCTTC